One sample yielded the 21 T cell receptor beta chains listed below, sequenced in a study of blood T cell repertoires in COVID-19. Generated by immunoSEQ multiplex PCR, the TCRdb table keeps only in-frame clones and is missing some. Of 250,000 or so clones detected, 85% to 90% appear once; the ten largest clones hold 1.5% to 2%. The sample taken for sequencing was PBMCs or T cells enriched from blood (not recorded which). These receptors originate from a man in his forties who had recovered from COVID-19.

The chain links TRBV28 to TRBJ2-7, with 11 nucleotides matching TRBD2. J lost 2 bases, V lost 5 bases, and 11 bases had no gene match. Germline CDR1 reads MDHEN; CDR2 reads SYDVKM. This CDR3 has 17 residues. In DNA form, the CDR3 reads TGTGCCAGCAGTGGCGGGGGAGTAGCGGGAGGGGCCTACGAGCAGTACTTC. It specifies CASSGGGVAGGAYEQYF.

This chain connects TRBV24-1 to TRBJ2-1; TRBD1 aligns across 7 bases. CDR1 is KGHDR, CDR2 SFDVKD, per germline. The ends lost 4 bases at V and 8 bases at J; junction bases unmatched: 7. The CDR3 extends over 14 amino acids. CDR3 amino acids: CATSDPKGADEQFF. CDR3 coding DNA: TGTGCCACCAGTGACCCAAAGGGGGCCGATGAGCAGTTCTTC.

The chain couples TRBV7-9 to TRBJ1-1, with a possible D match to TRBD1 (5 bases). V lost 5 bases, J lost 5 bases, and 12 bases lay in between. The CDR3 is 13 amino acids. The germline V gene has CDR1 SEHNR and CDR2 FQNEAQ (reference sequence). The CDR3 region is CASSTSRGTEAFF. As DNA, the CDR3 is TGTGCCAGCAGCACTTCTAGGGGTACTGAAGCTTTCTTT.

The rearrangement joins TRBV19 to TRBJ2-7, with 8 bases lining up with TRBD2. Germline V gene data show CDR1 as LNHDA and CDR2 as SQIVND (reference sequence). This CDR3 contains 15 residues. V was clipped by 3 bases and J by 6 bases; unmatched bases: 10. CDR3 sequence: CASSMASSGRVEQYF. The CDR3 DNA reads TGTGCCAGTAGTATGGCGTCTAGCGGGCGTGTCGAGCAGTACTTC. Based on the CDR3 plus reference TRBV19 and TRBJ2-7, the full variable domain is DGGITQSPKYLFRKEGQNVTLSCEQNLNHDAMYWYRQDPGQGLRLIYYSQIVNDFQKGDIAEGYSVSREKKESFPLTVTSAQKNPTAFYLCASSMASSGRVEQYFGPGTRLTVT.

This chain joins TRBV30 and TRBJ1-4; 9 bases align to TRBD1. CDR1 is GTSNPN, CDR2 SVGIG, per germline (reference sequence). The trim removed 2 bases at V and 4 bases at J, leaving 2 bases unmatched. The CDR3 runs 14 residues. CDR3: CAWSTGGFNEKLFF. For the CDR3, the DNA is TGTGCCTGGAGTACAGGGGGCTTTAATGAAAAACTGTTTTTT. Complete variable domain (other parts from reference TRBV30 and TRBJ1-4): SQTIHQWPATLVQPVGSPLSLECTVEGTSNPNLYWYRQAAGRGLQLLFYSVGIGQISSEVPQNLSASRPQDRQFILSSKKLLLSDSGFYLCAWSTGGFNEKLFFGSGTQLSVL.

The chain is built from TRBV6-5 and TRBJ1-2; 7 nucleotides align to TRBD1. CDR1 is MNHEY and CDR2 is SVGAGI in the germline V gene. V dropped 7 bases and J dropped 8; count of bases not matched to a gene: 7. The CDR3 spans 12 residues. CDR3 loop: CASTQGPSGYTF. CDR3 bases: TGTGCCAGCACACAGGGGCCATCCGGCTACACCTTC.

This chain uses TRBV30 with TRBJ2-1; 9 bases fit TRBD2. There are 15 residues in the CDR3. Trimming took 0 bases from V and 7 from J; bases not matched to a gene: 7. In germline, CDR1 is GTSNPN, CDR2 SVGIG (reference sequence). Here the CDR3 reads CAWSVAAGGWNEQFF. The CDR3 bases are TGTGCCTGGAGTGTTGCAGCGGGGGGCTGGAATGAGCAGTTCTTC.

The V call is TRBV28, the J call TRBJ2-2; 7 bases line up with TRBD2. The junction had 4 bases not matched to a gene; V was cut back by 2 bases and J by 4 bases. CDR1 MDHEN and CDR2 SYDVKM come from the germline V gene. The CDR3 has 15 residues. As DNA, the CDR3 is TGTGCCAGCAGTTTAGGGAGGGCCTTCACCGGGGAGCTGTTTTTT. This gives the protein CASSLGRAFTGELFF.

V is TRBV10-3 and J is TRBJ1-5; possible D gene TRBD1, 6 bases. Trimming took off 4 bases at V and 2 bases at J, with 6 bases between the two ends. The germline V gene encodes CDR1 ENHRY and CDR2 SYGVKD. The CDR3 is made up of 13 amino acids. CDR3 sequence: CAISAGGNQPQHF. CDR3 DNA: TGTGCCATCAGTGCAGGGGGCAATCAGCCCCAGCATTTT.

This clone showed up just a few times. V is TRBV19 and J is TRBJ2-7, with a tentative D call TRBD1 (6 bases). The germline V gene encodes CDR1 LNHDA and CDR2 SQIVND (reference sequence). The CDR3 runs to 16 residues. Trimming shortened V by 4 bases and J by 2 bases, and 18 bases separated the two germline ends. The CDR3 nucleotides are TGTGCCAGTAGTACCACAGGGTCCAGCCACACCTACGAGCAGTACTTC. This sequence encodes CASSTTGSSHTYEQYF.

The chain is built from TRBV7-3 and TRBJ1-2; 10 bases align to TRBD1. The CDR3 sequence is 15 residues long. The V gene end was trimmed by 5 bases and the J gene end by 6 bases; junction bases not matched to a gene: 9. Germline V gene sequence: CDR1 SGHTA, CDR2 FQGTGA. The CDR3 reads CASSGGTGVTDGYTF. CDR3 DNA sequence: TGTGCCAGCAGCGGAGGGACAGGGGTTACGGATGGCTACACCTTC.

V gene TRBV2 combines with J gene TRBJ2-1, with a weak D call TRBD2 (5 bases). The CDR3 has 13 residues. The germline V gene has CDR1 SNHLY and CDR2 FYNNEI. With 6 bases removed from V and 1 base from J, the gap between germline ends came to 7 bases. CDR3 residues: CASRGSSYNEQFF. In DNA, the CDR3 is TGTGCCAGCAGGGGGAGTTCCTACAATGAGCAGTTCTTC.

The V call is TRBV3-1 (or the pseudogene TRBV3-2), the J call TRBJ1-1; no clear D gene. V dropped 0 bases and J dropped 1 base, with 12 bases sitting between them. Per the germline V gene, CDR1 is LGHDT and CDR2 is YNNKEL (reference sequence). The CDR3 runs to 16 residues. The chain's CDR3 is CASSQDLGPTNTEAFF. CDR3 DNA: TGTGCCAGCAGCCAAGATCTAGGCCCTACGAACACTGAAGCTTTCTTT.

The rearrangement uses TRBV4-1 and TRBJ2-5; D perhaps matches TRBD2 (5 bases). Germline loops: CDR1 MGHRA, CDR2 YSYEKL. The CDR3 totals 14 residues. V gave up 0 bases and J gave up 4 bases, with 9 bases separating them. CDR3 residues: CASSQEKRAETQYF. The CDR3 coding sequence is TGCGCCAGCAGCCAAGAGAAGAGGGCAGAGACCCAGTACTTC.

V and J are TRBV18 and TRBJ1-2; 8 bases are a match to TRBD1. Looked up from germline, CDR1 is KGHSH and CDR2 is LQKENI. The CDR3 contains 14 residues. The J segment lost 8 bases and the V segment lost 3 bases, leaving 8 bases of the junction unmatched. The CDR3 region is CASSPSGGLGGYTF. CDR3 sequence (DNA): TGTGCCAGCTCACCTTCAGGGGGCCTTGGAGGCTACACCTTC.

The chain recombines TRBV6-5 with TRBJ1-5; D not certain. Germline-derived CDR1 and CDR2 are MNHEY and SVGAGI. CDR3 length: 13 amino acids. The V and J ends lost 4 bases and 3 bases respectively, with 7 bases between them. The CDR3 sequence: CASSFRDNQPQHF. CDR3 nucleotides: TGTGCCAGCAGTTTTCGGGACAATCAGCCCCAGCATTTT.

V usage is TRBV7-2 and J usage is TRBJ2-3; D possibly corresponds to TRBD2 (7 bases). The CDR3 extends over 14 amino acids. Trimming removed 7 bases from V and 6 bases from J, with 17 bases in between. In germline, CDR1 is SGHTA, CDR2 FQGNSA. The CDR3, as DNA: TGTGCCAGCACCCTAGGGGGGGCGGCGGATACGCAGTATTTT. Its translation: CASTLGGAADTQYF.

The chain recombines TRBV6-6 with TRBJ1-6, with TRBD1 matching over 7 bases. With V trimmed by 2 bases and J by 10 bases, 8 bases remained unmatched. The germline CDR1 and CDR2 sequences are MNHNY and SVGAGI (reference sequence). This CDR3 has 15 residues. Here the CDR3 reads CASSYSEEGASPLHF. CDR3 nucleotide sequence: TGTGCCAGCAGTTACAGTGAGGAGGGGGCGTCACCCCTCCACTTT.

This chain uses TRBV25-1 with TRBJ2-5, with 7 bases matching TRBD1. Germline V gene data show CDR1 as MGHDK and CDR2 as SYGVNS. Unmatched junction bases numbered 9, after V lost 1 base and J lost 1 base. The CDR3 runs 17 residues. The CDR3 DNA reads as TGTGCCAGCAGTGAATCTCGAGAGACAGGGCCCCAAGAGACCCAGTACTTC. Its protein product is CASSESRETGPQETQYF.

CDR3 sequence: CASQREISTDTQYF. DNA of the CDR3: TGTGCCAGCCAGCGGGAGATTAGCACAGATACGCAGTATTTT. V is TRBV2 and J is TRBJ2-3; 8 bases are shared with TRBD2. From germline, CDR1 is SNHLY and CDR2 FYNNEI. The ends lost 8 bases at V and 0 bases at J; junction bases unmatched: 4. The CDR3 length is 14 residues.

The CDR3 sequence is CASSSDRVNQPQHF. The CDR3 region has the DNA TGCGCCAGCAGCTCCGACAGGGTAAATCAGCCCCAGCATTTT. The V and J genes are TRBV5-1 and TRBJ1-5, with 7 bases matching TRBD1. There are 14 residues in the CDR3. Unmatched junction bases numbered 4, after V lost 3 bases and J lost 4 bases. The germline gives CDR1 SGHRS, CDR2 YFSETQ. Filled out from reference TRBV5-1 and TRBJ1-5, the complete variable domain reads KAGVTQTPRYLIKTRGQQVTLSCSPISGHRSVSWYQQTPGQGLQFLFEYFSETQRNKGNFPGRFSGRQFSNSRSEMNVSTLELGDSALYLCASSSDRVNQPQHFGDGTRLSIL.